This T cell receptor (beta chain) was identified in a study of blood T cell repertoires in COVID-19. Study-wide background: PBMCs, B-cell-depleted T cells, or T cells provided the cDNA or gDNA that made up the material.

Under the authors' procedure: The assay estimated nucleated cells by amplifying reference gene primers. Assay: immunoSEQ multiplex PCR; the TCRdb copy retains only in-frame clones and omits some. Clone size and the V and J calls come from that table; the DNA yielded D and trimming. This sample has roughly 150,000 clones; 80% to 85% occur once, and the top ten carry 11%. V lost 3 bases and J 0 bases, leaving 12 bases between the germline ends. The germline gives CDR1 SGHDN, CDR2 FVKESK. The CDR3 runs 15 residues. This sequence was found in a man between 70 and 80 years old with active or convalescent COVID-19. Sequenced input: peripheral blood. The gene calls are TRBV14 and TRBJ2-7, with D perhaps matching TRBD1 (6 bases). Here the CDR3 DNA reads TGTGCCAGCAGCCAGATGGGGACACCCTCCTACGAGCAGTACTTC. The encoded protein is CASSQMGTPSYEQYF.